The 22 T cell receptor beta chains below were found in one sample sequenced in a study of beta chain features in type 1 diabetes. What was sequenced were expressed TCRB transcripts, since all of the isolated RNA had been reverse transcribed. Generated by immunoSEQ multiplex PCR, the TCRdb table keeps only in-frame clones and is missing some. The table lists 150,000 to 190,000 clones, less than 9.5% of them singletons, with almost 0.65% in the top ten. The sequencing input was central memory CD4+ T cells from blood. The source is a young man in good health.

This clone was seen a handful of times. CDR3 amino acids: CASSDPSGGQQETQYF. CDR3 nucleotides: TGTGCCAGCAGTGACCCTAGCGGGGGCCAACAAGAGACCCAGTACTTC. The V gene is TRBV2, the J gene TRBJ2-5; TRBD2 matches at 10 bases. V dropped 3 bases and J dropped 2; count of bases not matched to a gene: 6. Germline V gives CDR1 SNHLY, CDR2 FYNNEI. The CDR3 spans 16 residues.

This clone showed up just a few times. The genes are TRBV2 and TRBJ1-4; possible D gene TRBD1, 6 bases. The CDR3 is 13 amino acids. The germline V gene has CDR1 SNHLY and CDR2 FYNNEI. Trimming removed 6 bases at V and 8 bases at J, with 13 bases between. CDR3 nucleotides: TGTGCCAGCAGAATCGGGACAAGCGAAAAACTGTTTTTT. It encodes CASRIGTSEKLFF.

The chain combines TRBV15 with TRBJ1-1; TRBD1 matches 8 bases. CDR1 and CDR2 (germline): LNHNV, YYDKDF (reference sequence). Trimming took 7 bases from V and 7 from J; bases not matched to a gene: 23. CDR3 length: 18 amino acids. CDR3 in DNA: TGTGCCACCAACAGGGGGTTAGATCCGCGGGGCGGTGAGGGTGAAGCTTTCTTT. It is translated as CATNRGLDPRGGEGEAFF.

This clone has more than one count but fewer than ten. V gene TRBV19 combines with J gene TRBJ1-5; no firm D call. V lost 7 bases, J lost 6 bases, and 16 bases lay in between. This CDR3 spans 14 amino acids. Germline V gene sequence: CDR1 LNHDA, CDR2 SQIVND (reference sequence). CDR3 sequence reads: CASTPTTGGQPQHF. In DNA form, the CDR3 reads TGTGCCAGTACTCCGACAACCGGAGGTCAGCCCCAGCATTTT.

This clone occurred a few times. V gene TRBV28 combines with J gene TRBJ2-7; D is possibly TRBD1 (5 bases). In germline, CDR1 is MDHEN, CDR2 SYDVKM. CDR3 length: 15 residues. V lost 2 bases and J lost 0, with 11 bases in between. The DNA for the CDR3 is TGTGCCAGCAGTTTAGTACAGGAACACTCCTACGAGCAGTACTTC. Amino acids: CASSLVQEHSYEQYF.

This clone was seen a few times. The V gene is TRBV19, the J gene TRBJ1-1; possibly TRBD1 for D (5 bases). V gave up 6 bases and J gave up 5 bases, with 16 bases separating them. Germline lookup yields CDR1 LNHDA and CDR2 SQIVND (reference sequence). CDR3 length: 14 amino acids. Here the CDR3 reads CASRIGAGGTEAFF. CDR3 in DNA: TGTGCCAGTAGAATCGGAGCGGGGGGGACTGAAGCTTTCTTT.

This clone was seen a handful of times. The chain carries TRBV5-1 and TRBJ2-3; 11 nucleotides agree with TRBD1. V was clipped by 4 bases and J by 5 bases; unmatched bases: 3. Germline V gene sequence: CDR1 SGHRS, CDR2 YFSETQ. The CDR3 length is 14 residues. As DNA, the CDR3 is TGCGCCAGCAGCACGGGACAGGGGGAAGATACGCAGTATTTT. It yields the protein CASSTGQGEDTQYF. The full variable domain, its missing parts supplied by reference TRBV5-1 and TRBJ2-3, is KAGVTQTPRYLIKTRGQQVTLSCSPISGHRSVSWYQQTPGQGLQFLFEYFSETQRNKGNFPGRFSGRQFSNSRSEMNVSTLELGDSALYLCASSTGQGEDTQYFGPGTRLTVL.

The chain combines TRBV30 with TRBJ2-3, with D unclear. CDR3 size: 12 residues. The germline V gene has CDR1 GTSNPN and CDR2 SVGIG (reference sequence). V was trimmed by 1 base and J by 3 bases, leaving 5 bases between them. The CDR3 sequence: CAWSGLTDTQYF. The CDR3 DNA reads as TGTGCCTGGAGTGGTTTAACAGATACGCAGTATTTT.

V usage is TRBV5-4 and J usage is TRBJ2-4; maybe TRBD1 (6 bases). This CDR3 has 16 residues. The V end lost 2 bases, the J end lost 3 bases, and 15 bases lay between the germline ends. CDR1 SGHNT and CDR2 YYREEE come from the germline V gene (reference sequence). The CDR3, as DNA: TGTGCCAGCAGCTTTCTAAACAGGGCAGGCAAAAACATTCAGTACTTC. Amino acids: CASSFLNRAGKNIQYF.

This clone was seen a few times. The chain links TRBV7-9 to TRBJ1-2; tentatively, D is TRBD1 (6 bases). Germline CDR1 reads SEHNR; CDR2 reads FQNEAQ (reference sequence). This CDR3 contains 13 residues. V was pared by 4 bases and J by 6 bases, with 12 bases between. The CDR3 spells CASSSRDIHGYTF. In nucleotides, the CDR3 is TGTGCCAGCAGCTCCCGGGACATACATGGCTACACCTTC.

This clone was seen a handful of times. CDR3: CASSGGGGNSNQPQHF. CDR3 in DNA: TGTGCCAGCAGCGGTGGAGGCGGGAATAGCAATCAGCCCCAGCATTTT. The chain carries TRBV5-6 and TRBJ1-5; D is unresolved. The CDR3 loop spans 16 amino acids. Germline assignment: CDR1 SGHDT and CDR2 YYEEEE. The V end lost 4 bases, the J end lost 0 bases, and 14 bases lay between the germline ends.

This clone turned up a few times. The rearrangement links TRBV7-2 to TRBJ1-2; 7 positions agree with TRBD1. The germline gives CDR1 SGHTA, CDR2 FQGNSA. The CDR3 is 15 residues long. V lost 2 bases to trimming and J lost 5 bases; unmatched junction nucleotides: 8. CDR3 residues: CASSLRGTDDYGYTF. CDR3 sequence (DNA): TGTGCCAGCAGCTTACGGGGGACAGATGATTATGGCTACACCTTC.

This clone turned up a few times. The J gene is TRBJ2-5, the V gene TRBV18, with a weak D call TRBD1 (5 bases). CDR1 is KGHSH and CDR2 is LQKENI in the germline V gene. Trimming cost V 0 bases and J 2 bases, with 7 bases left between them. CDR3 length equals 14 residues. This chain's CDR3 is CASSPPAGQETQYF. As DNA, the CDR3 is TGTGCCAGCTCACCACCGGCAGGGCAAGAGACCCAGTACTTC.

The rearrangement joins TRBV4-3 to TRBJ2-2, with a weak D call TRBD1 (6 bases). This CDR3 is 16 amino acids long. Trimming removed 3 bases at V and 1 base at J, with 12 bases between. Germline V gene lookup returns CDR1 LGHNA and CDR2 YSLEER. CDR3 nucleotides: TGCGCCAGCAGCCACGCCGGGACACTGAACACCGGGGAGCTGTTTTTT. It is translated as CASSHAGTLNTGELFF.

This clone was picked up a small number of times. The chain combines TRBV11-3 with TRBJ2-7; 7 nucleotides agree with TRBD1. This CDR3 spans 15 amino acids. The germline gives CDR1 SGHNT, CDR2 YENEEA. The J segment lost 3 bases and the V segment lost 1 base, leaving 6 bases of the junction unmatched. Written as DNA, the CDR3 is TGTGCCAGCAGCTTAGGACCGGGACAGCTCTACGAGCAGTACTTC. Translating gives CASSLGPGQLYEQYF. Variable domain in full (rest from reference TRBV11-3 and TRBJ2-7): EAGVVQSPRYKIIEKKQPVAFWCNPISGHNTLYWYLQNLGQGPELLIRYENEEAVDDSQLPKDRFSAERLKGVDSTLKIQPAELGDSAVYLCASSLGPGQLYEQYFGPGTRLTVT.

This sequence joins TRBV6-1 and TRBJ2-5; no definite D call. The CDR3 has 14 amino acids. Trimming pared 1 base from V and 5 bases from J, leaving 11 bases between. CDR1 and CDR2 from the germline V gene are MNHNS and SASEGT. CDR3 sequence reads: CASSEGLLWETQYF. DNA of the CDR3: TGTGCCAGCAGTGAAGGCCTACTGTGGGAGACCCAGTACTTC.

The chain joins TRBV5-1 to TRBJ2-3; the match to TRBD2 covers 8 bases. The CDR3 loop spans 15 amino acids. Losses at the gene ends were 4 bases for V and 4 bases for J; bases not matched to a gene: 8. CDR1 is SGHRS, CDR2 YFSETQ, per germline. The CDR3, as DNA: TGCGCCAGCAGCCTAAGACTAGCGCGGGCAGATACGCAGTATTTT. Residues: CASSLRLARADTQYF.

This clone was counted a few times. The chain is built from TRBV30 and TRBJ2-5, with 8 bases fitting TRBD2. The CDR3 is 15 amino acids. After removal of 2 bases from V and 1 base from J, the junction contained 6 bases not matched to a gene. Germline V gene data show CDR1 as GTSNPN and CDR2 as SVGIG (reference sequence). CDR3 sequence (DNA): TGTGCCTGGAGTACACTACTAGCGGTCCAAGAGACCCAGTACTTC. This codes for CAWSTLLAVQETQYF.

This clone has a handful of counts. CDR3 protein: CASSGRQEMNTEAFF. DNA for the CDR3: TGTGCCAGCTCAGGGCGACAGGAGATGAACACTGAAGCTTTCTTT. The chain has TRBV18 and TRBJ1-1; a weak D match, TRBD1 (6 bases). The germline V and J ends were trimmed by 5 bases and 0 bases, with 13 bases remaining between them. The CDR3 is 15 amino acids. Germline-derived CDR1 and CDR2 are KGHSH and LQKENI.

The rearrangement joins TRBV5-1 to TRBJ1-4; 9 bases map to TRBD1. CDR1 is SGHRS and CDR2 is YFSETQ in the germline V gene. There are 14 residues in the CDR3. V shed 3 bases and J 8 bases; nucleotides not matched to a gene: 5. The CDR3 DNA is TGCGCCAGCAGCTGGGGACAGGGTAGGGAAAAACTGTTTTTT. It translates to CASSWGQGREKLFF. Full variable domain (remainder filled in from reference TRBV5-1 and TRBJ1-4): KAGVTQTPRYLIKTRGQQVTLSCSPISGHRSVSWYQQTPGQGLQFLFEYFSETQRNKGNFPGRFSGRQFSNSRSEMNVSTLELGDSALYLCASSWGQGREKLFFGSGTQLSVL.

The sample holds many counts of this clone. The chain is built from TRBV30 and TRBJ2-3; 12 bases match TRBD2. The trim removed 4 bases at V and 8 bases at J, leaving 4 bases unmatched. The CDR3 runs 13 residues. Germline loops: CDR1 GTSNPN, CDR2 SVGIG (reference sequence). The CDR3 spells CAWKTSGGGTQYF. In DNA form, the CDR3 reads TGTGCCTGGAAGACTAGCGGGGGTGGTACGCAGTATTTT.

This chain joins TRBV2 and TRBJ1-2; 7 nucleotides align to TRBD1. Germline V CDR1 and CDR2: SNHLY, FYNNEI. The CDR3 has 14 residues. Unmatched junction bases numbered 4, after V lost 4 bases and J lost 2 bases. The CDR3 DNA sequence: TGTGCCAGCAGTGTTCGGGACAGCAACTATGGCTACACCTTC. Amino acids: CASSVRDSNYGYTF.